This T cell receptor (beta chain) is from a study of blood T cell repertoires in COVID-19. About the study: Samples representing acute and convalescent COVID-19 were sourced from the United States, Italy and Spain. Sources were T cells, B-cell-depleted T cells, or PBMCs; the material itself was cDNA or gDNA.

In its sample, this clone was seen once. The CDR3 totals 14 residues. V lost 5 bases and J 7 bases, leaving 15 bases between the germline ends. Germline-derived CDR1 and CDR2 are LNHDA and SQIVND (reference sequence). Original data processing: How many nucleated cells were present was estimated from reference gene primer amplification. Profiled with immunoSEQ multiplex PCR; TCRdb holds only in-frame clones, not every one. V, J and clone size are taken as reported in that table, and D and trimming were inferred from the DNA itself. Among some 220,000 clones, approximately 86% were seen once, and the ten largest hold over 1%.

This chain connects TRBV19 to TRBJ1-5; possible D gene TRBD1, 5 bases. The TCR originated in a woman under 40 with COVID-19, enrolled during active disease. The specimen sequenced was peripheral blood. As DNA, the CDR3 is TGTGCCAGTAGTGCAGGGATCCGAAAGCAGCCCCAGCATTTT. It translates to CASSAGIRKQPQHF.